Below are 17 T cell receptor beta chains sequenced from a single sample in a study of blood T cells in healthy people across ages. Combining a sample-barcoded 5' primer with a J-beta primer mix, a second PCR ran for roughly 7 to 11 cycles. TCRdb ran MiXCR on the 5' RACE reads and lists one entry per CDR3 protein. The table shows roughly 1,500,000 distinct CDR3 sequences, with 40% to 50% occurring only once. The sequenced material came from blood. The source is a woman under 30 in good health.

This clonotype was detected only a few times. This chain joins TRBV7-2 and TRBJ2-7; 10 nucleotides agree with TRBD2. The CDR3 has 13 amino acids. CDR1 and CDR2 from the germline V gene are SGHTA and FQGNSA. Trimming removed 11 bases from V and 8 bases from J; junction bases left unmatched: 12. CDR3 nucleotide sequence: TGTGCCTCCAGAGAGGCTAGCGGGAGTCAGCAGTACTTC. Translating gives CASREASGSQQYF.

For this clonotype: Here the CDR3 omits its conserved ending phenylalanine or tryptophan, so a read error is the likely source. CDR3 sequence reads: CASSPLARTDTQYL. In DNA, the CDR3 is TGTGCCAGCAGTCCCCTTGCGCGCACAGATACGCAGTATTTG. This chain joins TRBV6-2 or TRBV6-3 and TRBJ2-3; D not certain. From germline, CDR1 is MNHEY and CDR2 SVGEGT. The length of the CDR3 is 14 residues. The ends were cut back, 5 bases at V and 1 base at J, with 10 bases in the middle.

This clonotype has only a few counts. The chain uses TRBV5-1 and TRBJ2-3, with D possibly TRBD1 on 6 matching bases. CDR1 is SGHRS, CDR2 YFSETQ, per germline. The V and J ends lost 0 bases and 2 bases respectively, with 10 bases between them. This CDR3 is 15 amino acids long. The CDR3 coding sequence is TGCGCCAGCAGCTTGGTGGACAGTCCCACAGATACGCAGTATTTT. Amino acids: CASSLVDSPTDTQYF.

This chain links TRBV20-1 with TRBJ2-5; TRBD2 agrees at 10 bases. The J call is in doubt because the DNA end fits TRBJ2-7 better. Germline V gives CDR1 DFQATT, CDR2 SNEGSKA (reference sequence). CDR3 size: 13 residues. CDR3 sequence reads: CSGGTSARDEQYF. The CDR3 nucleotides read TGCAGTGGGGGGACTAGCGCGAGGGACGAGCAGTACTTC.

Concerning this clonotype: A much larger clone differs by one base, so this may be a read error. V and J are TRBV5-1 and TRBJ1-2; D remains unclear. The V gene lost 0 bases and the J gene lost 6 bases, with 12 bases spanning the gap. CDR3 length: 14 amino acids. Germline CDR1 reads SGHRS; CDR2 reads YFSETQ. The CDR3 reads CASSLAGQTHGYTF. The CDR3 DNA is TGCGCCAGCAGCTTGGCCGGGCAGACCCATGGCTACACCTTC. The whole variable domain, filled in from reference TRBV5-1 and TRBJ1-2, reads KAGVTQTPRYLIKTRGQQVTLSCSPISGHRSVSWYQQTPGQGLQFLFEYFSETQRNKGNFPGRFSGRQFSNSRSEMNVSTLELGDSALYLCASSLAGQTHGYTFGSGTRLTVV.

The CDR3 coding sequence is TGTGCCAGCAGCCAAGTGAGGGGACAGGGGGCGAAATTGGTGAGTGAGCAGTACTTC. Amino acid sequence: CASSQVRGQGAKLVSEQYF. The V and J genes are TRBV14 and TRBJ2-5; 12 positions match TRBD1. The CDR3 consists of 19 residues. The trim removed 1 base at V and 11 bases at J, leaving 20 bases unmatched. Germline V gene lookup returns CDR1 SGHDN and CDR2 FVKESK.

The chain carries TRBV19 and TRBJ2-1; unclear D gene. V lost 3 bases and J 10 bases, leaving 7 bases between the germline ends. This CDR3 has 11 amino acids. Per germline, CDR1 LNHDA and CDR2 SQIVND (reference sequence). The CDR3 is CASSITTEQFF. The CDR3 region has the DNA TGTGCCAGTAGTATTACTACGGAGCAGTTCTTC.

The CDR3: CASHPEGQNEQFF. CDR3 DNA sequence: TGTGCCAGCCACCCGGAGGGCCAGAATGAGCAGTTCTTC. The chain uses TRBV3-1 and TRBJ2-1, with D possibly TRBD2 on 6 matching bases. The germline V gene encodes CDR1 LGHDT and CDR2 YNNKEL (reference sequence). Trimming shortened V by 8 bases and J by 7 bases, and 15 bases separated the two germline ends. The CDR3 contains 13 residues.

This clonotype has a handful of counts. The chain employs TRBV5-1 and TRBJ2-1, with D perhaps TRBD2 (5 bases). The J call may be wrong; the DNA end is better matched by TRBJ2-7. This CDR3 has 14 amino acids. CDR1 is SGHRS and CDR2 is YFSETQ in the germline V gene. DNA of the CDR3: TGCGCCAGCAGCTTACATCCGGGAATCAATGAGCAGTACTTC. Translation gives CASSLHPGINEQYF.

V and J are TRBV20-1 and TRBJ2-7, with 13 bases that match TRBD2. From germline, CDR1 is DFQATT and CDR2 SNEGSKA (reference sequence). Trimming took 3 bases from V and 7 from J; bases not matched to a gene: 6. The CDR3 loop spans 14 amino acids. The CDR3 DNA sequence: TGCAGTGCTAGCGGGACTAGCGGGATCAATGAGCAGTACTTC. Residues: CSASGTSGINEQYF.

The sample holds a few counts of this clonotype. The CDR3 DNA reads TGTGCCAGCAGTTCAGGGGGAGACTATGGCTACACCTTC. Translation gives CASSSGGDYGYTF. The J gene is TRBJ1-2, the V gene TRBV6-6; TRBD1 agrees at 7 bases. From germline, CDR1 is MNHNY and CDR2 SVGAGI (reference sequence). With V trimmed by 4 bases and J by 3 bases, 2 bases remained unmatched. The CDR3 contains 13 residues.

This chain uses TRBV4-2 with TRBJ2-7, with TRBD2 matching over 15 bases. Looked up from germline, CDR1 is LGHNA and CDR2 is YNFKEQ. This CDR3 region has 17 residues. V gave up 4 bases and J gave up 7 bases; unmatched junction bases: 11. The CDR3 nucleotides are TGTGCCAGCAGCCCTCGGACTAGCGGGGGGGCGGACAATGAGCAGTACTTC. Protein product: CASSPRTSGGADNEQYF.

This clonotype has a single count. The V call is TRBV19, the J call TRBJ2-5, with D unclear. V was pared by 2 bases and J by 11 bases, with 9 bases between. Germline CDR1 LNHDA, CDR2 SQIVND (reference sequence). The CDR3 length is 11 residues. CDR3 nucleotide sequence: TGTGCCAGTAGTATATCAGATTTTCAGTACTTC. This encodes CASSISDFQYF.

The chain links TRBV6-5 to TRBJ2-1; 13 bases fit TRBD2. The DNA matches TRBJ2-7 better at its end, which makes the J call doubtful. Germline CDR1 is MNHEY and CDR2 is SVGAGI. This CDR3 comprises 20 residues. The CDR3 coding sequence is TGTGCCAGCAGTTACTCCCGGGGACTAGCGGGGCGAAGGACCTACAATGAGCAGTACTTC. Its translation is CASSYSRGLAGRRTYNEQYF.

In its sample, this clonotype was seen many times. The chain recombines TRBV5-1 with TRBJ1-2, with TRBD1 matching over 7 bases. Trimming cost V 3 bases and J 2 bases; bases outside gene matches: 4. The CDR3 totals 14 residues. Germline-derived CDR1 and CDR2 are SGHRS and YFSETQ. CDR3: CASSSGGGNYGYTF. CDR3 sequence (DNA): TGCGCCAGCAGCTCAGGAGGGGGCAACTATGGCTACACCTTC.

Only a few counts were recorded for this clonotype. The rearrangement uses TRBV2 and TRBJ1-1, with D unclear. Germline loops: CDR1 SNHLY, CDR2 FYNNEI. V gave up 6 bases and J gave up 4 bases, with 12 bases separating them. The CDR3 spans 13 residues. The CDR3 sequence is CASSADEGTEAFF. CDR3 bases: TGTGCCAGCAGCGCCGATGAGGGCACTGAAGCTTTCTTT.

The gene calls are TRBV20-1 and TRBJ2-1; D unresolved. The CDR3 has 15 residues. Germline-derived CDR1 and CDR2 are DFQATT and SNEGSKA (reference sequence). V lost 6 bases and J lost 4, with 19 bases in between. The CDR3 DNA follows: TGCAGTGCAACCCGGGCGACCGACCCATACAATGAGCAGTTCTTC. Translating it yields CSATRATDPYNEQFF.